This T cell receptor beta chain is from a study of T cells in Graves' hyperthyroidism and ophthalmopathy. The overall study: Blood from the periphery was taken at initial diagnosis, before any treatment. Findings of the study overall: Most clonotypes expanded in the thyroid (above 0.001) were also present in blood.

Germline lookup yields CDR1 MNHNS and CDR2 SASEGT. The CDR3 length is 14 residues. With 8 bases clipped from V and 4 bases from J, the junction kept 9 bases outside the gene matches. This clonotype was seen repeatedly, ten times or more. What it binds is not known. Clinical symptoms, serum thyroxine and TRAb, thyroid ultrasound and orbital computed tomography were used for the diagnoses. Each 10 ml fresh peripheral blood draw supplied the PBMCs. RNA transcripts yielded amplified TCR beta CDR3 regions. During a first-round RT-PCR of the TCR CDR3, the HTBI primer set was used. From the multiplex PCR reads, TCRdb called clonotypes with MiXCR, one entry per CDR3 protein. The table shows approximately 520,000 distinct CDR3 sequences, with roughly 24% occurring only once.

The clonotype originates from a woman aged 30 to 39 with Graves' ophthalmopathy. Sequencing was performed on blood. The V call is TRBV6-1, the J call TRBJ2-5; TRBD1 matches 8 bases. The CDR3 DNA sequence: TGTGCCAGCGCCCTCCTCGGACAGGGAGAGACCCAGTACTTC. Its translation is CASALLGQGETQYF.